What follows are 29 T cell receptor beta chains derived from one specimen sequenced in a study of T cell repertoires in cytomegalovirus infection. TCRdb called the reads again in MiXCR, with one record for every CDR3 protein. The sample carries approximately 130,000 distinct CDR3 sequences, 7% to 10% recorded once. The sample consisted of PBMCs. The source is a human donor in good health (CMV status not recorded). Some clones in this sample may be carry-over from other donors' samples.

V usage is TRBV20-1 and J usage is TRBJ1-2; TRBD1 might be the D (6 bases). The CDR3 is 13 residues long. The V end was cut by 0 bases, the J end by 4 bases, with 9 bases between. CDR1 DFQATT and CDR2 SNEGSKA come from the germline V gene (reference sequence). This chain's CDR3 is CSAREGRGYGYTF. The CDR3 DNA reads as TGCAGTGCTAGAGAGGGCAGGGGCTATGGCTACACCTTC.

The genes are TRBV7-6 and TRBJ2-3; TRBD2 matches at 10 bases. V dropped 5 bases and J dropped 0; count of bases not matched to a gene: 5. The CDR3 runs to 16 residues. The germline gives CDR1 SGHVS, CDR2 FNYEAQ. In DNA form, the CDR3 reads TGTGCCAGCAGCAGATTAGCGGGGGGAAGCACAGATACGCAGTATTTT. Its protein product is CASSRLAGGSTDTQYF. Supplemented by reference TRBV7-6 and TRBJ2-3, the full variable domain reads GAGVSQSPRYKVTKRGQDVALRCDPISGHVSLYWYRQALGQGPEFLTYFNYEAQQDKSGLPNDRFSAERPEGSISTLTIQRTEQRDSAMYRCASSRLAGGSTDTQYFGPGTRLTVL.

CDR3 sequence: CSSGPGMHGYTF. CDR3 in DNA: TGCAGCTCCGGGCCGGGAATGCATGGCTACACCTTC. This chain connects TRBV29-1 to TRBJ1-2; D not resolved. CDR1 and CDR2 from the germline V gene are SQVTM and ANQGSEA. Trimming removed 8 bases from V and 6 bases from J, with 16 bases in between. The CDR3 extends over 12 amino acids. Using reference TRBV29-1 and TRBJ1-2 for the parts outside the CDR3, the full variable domain is SAVISQKPSRDICQRGTSLTIQCQVDSQVTMMFWYRQQPGQSLTLIATANQGSEATYESGFVIDKFPISRPNLTFSTLTVSNMSPEDSSIYLCSSGPGMHGYTFGSGTRLTVV.

The sample holds many counts of this clonotype. The V gene is TRBV5-5, the J gene TRBJ1-5; 7 nucleotides align to TRBD1. There are 15 residues in the CDR3. Germline CDR1 and CDR2: SGHKS and YYEKEE (reference sequence). V shed 4 bases, J shed 4 bases, and the junction held 8 bases outside the gene matches. DNA of the CDR3: TGTGCCAGCAGCCGGACAGGCGAGCCAAATCAGCCCCAGCATTTT. Its translation is CASSRTGEPNQPQHF.

This clonotype occurred many times. The DNA of the CDR3 is TGTGCCAGCAGCCCTAACAGGGGAATCTTGAACACTGAAGCTTTCTTT. Encoded protein: CASSPNRGILNTEAFF. The chain has TRBV7-2 and TRBJ1-1; 7 nucleotides agree with TRBD1. Germline trimming cut 5 bases from V and 0 bases from J; bases unmatched to any gene: 9. The length of the CDR3 is 16 residues. Germline CDR1 is SGHTA and CDR2 is FQGNSA.

This clonotype was picked up a small number of times. The chain links TRBV20-1 to TRBJ1-2; D remains ambiguous. V was cut by 0 bases and J by 8 bases, with 22 bases left in between. The CDR3 totals 16 residues. CDR1 and CDR2 (germline): DFQATT, SNEGSKA (reference sequence). The CDR3 DNA sequence: TGCAGTGCTAGAGATCCGTGGGCCCCGACTGGAGGGGGCTACACCTTC. It is translated as CSARDPWAPTGGGYTF.

This chain links TRBV12-3 or TRBV12-4 with TRBJ2-5, with 10 bases fitting TRBD2. The CDR3 extends over 14 amino acids. J lost 5 bases, V lost 6 bases, and 6 bases had no gene match. This chain's CDR3 is CASSQAGGPETQYF. The DNA for the CDR3 is TGTGCCAGCAGCCAAGCGGGGGGGCCGGAGACCCAGTACTTC.

This clonotype was detected a few times. The CDR3 DNA is TGCGCCAGCAGCTTGGACATTGGCTACACCTTC. It encodes CASSLDIGYTF. V is TRBV5-1 and J is TRBJ1-2; no definite D call. The CDR3 contains 11 residues. V lost 0 bases to trimming and J lost 7 bases, with 4 bases between them. Germline V gene lookup returns CDR1 SGHRS and CDR2 YFSETQ.

The chain recombines TRBV9 with TRBJ2-7, with 9 bases lining up with TRBD1. The CDR3 runs to 14 residues. With 3 bases clipped from V and 5 bases from J, the junction kept 6 bases outside the gene matches. Germline V gene data show CDR1 as SGDLS and CDR2 as YYNGEE. CDR3 protein: CASSARDRVDEQYF. In nucleotides, the CDR3 is TGTGCCAGCAGCGCGCGGGACAGGGTGGACGAGCAGTACTTC. Complete variable domain (other parts from reference TRBV9 and TRBJ2-7): DSGVTQTPKHLITATGQRVTLRCSPRSGDLSVYWYQQSLDQGLQFLIQYYNGEERAKGNILERFSAQQFPDLHSELNLSSLELGDSALYFCASSARDRVDEQYFGPGTRLTVT.

This clonotype was counted at least ten times. This sequence joins TRBV2 and TRBJ1-1, with unresolved D. CDR1 and CDR2 (germline): SNHLY, FYNNEI. V was pared by 7 bases and J by 4 bases, with 7 bases between. The CDR3 consists of 11 residues. DNA for the CDR3: TGTGCCAGCATGATATCCACTGAAGCTTTCTTT. The encoded protein is CASMISTEAFF. The variable domain in full, with the rest retrieved from reference TRBV2 and TRBJ1-1, is EPEVTQTPSHQVTQMGQEVILRCVPISNHLYFYWYRQILGQKVEFLVSFYNNEISEKSEIFDDQFSVERPDGSNFTLKIRSTKLEDSAMYFCASMISTEAFFGQGTRLTVV.

At least ten counts were recorded for this clonotype. This rearrangement joins TRBV14 to TRBJ1-1; D possibly corresponds to TRBD1 (5 bases). Germline loops: CDR1 SGHDN, CDR2 FVKESK. Between the trimmed V and J ends, which lost 1 base and 0 bases, there was a span of 9 bases. The CDR3 spans 15 residues. The CDR3 here is CASSQGPGVNTEAFF. CDR3 DNA sequence: TGTGCCAGCAGCCAAGGGCCGGGGGTGAACACTGAAGCTTTCTTT. The full variable domain, with the rest looked up from reference TRBV14 and TRBJ1-1, is EAGVTQFPSHSVIEKGQTVTLRCDPISGHDNLYWYRRVMGKEIKFLLHFVKESKQDESGMPNNRFLAERTGGTYSTLKVQPAELEDSGVYFCASSQGPGVNTEAFFGQGTRLTVV.

Many counts were recorded for this clonotype. The chain has TRBV20-1 and TRBJ2-7; 7 bases fit TRBD1. The germline V gene has CDR1 DFQATT and CDR2 SNEGSKA (reference sequence). This CDR3 contains 12 residues. The V gene end was trimmed by 6 bases and the J gene end by 2 bases; junction bases not matched to a gene: 4. In DNA, the CDR3 is TGCAGTGCCCCGGGACAGACCTACGAGCAGTACTTC. Translation: CSAPGQTYEQYF.

At least ten counts were recorded for this clonotype. This sequence joins TRBV24-1 and TRBJ2-7; 7 bases are a match to TRBD1. This CDR3 is built from 13 residues. Germline lookup yields CDR1 KGHDR and CDR2 SFDVKD. After removal of 9 bases from V and 3 bases from J, the junction contained 7 bases not matched to a gene. The CDR3, as DNA: TGTGCCACCTTAGGGGACAGCTGCTACGAGCAGTACTTC. As protein: CATLGDSCYEQYF.

V and J are TRBV20-1 and TRBJ1-4; D unclear. The germline gives CDR1 DFQATT, CDR2 SNEGSKA (reference sequence). V gave up 1 base and J gave up 8 bases, with 14 bases separating them. The CDR3 runs 14 residues. Written as DNA, the CDR3 is TGCAGTGCTAGAGCGGGTATTATCACGGAAAAACTGTTTTTT. This codes for CSARAGIITEKLFF.

This clonotype was counted a few times. The genes are TRBV20-1 and TRBJ2-1, with a possible D match to TRBD2 (5 bases). This CDR3 spans 16 amino acids. Trimming removed 0 bases from V and 4 bases from J, with 16 bases in between. In germline, CDR1 is DFQATT, CDR2 SNEGSKA (reference sequence). CDR3 nucleotide sequence: TGCAGTGCTAGAGATCTAGAACTAGATAGGTACAATGAGCAGTTCTTC. This sequence encodes CSARDLELDRYNEQFF.

This rearrangement joins TRBV19 to TRBJ2-3; a possible D gene is TRBD2 (5 bases). Germline-derived CDR1 and CDR2 are LNHDA and SQIVND (reference sequence). The CDR3 loop spans 13 amino acids. Trimming took 7 bases from V and 3 from J, leaving 11 bases between them. The CDR3 coding sequence is TGTGCCAGTAATGGAGGTAGGACAGATACGCAGTATTTT. It encodes CASNGGRTDTQYF.

In its sample, this clonotype was seen many times. The chain is built from TRBV2 and TRBJ2-3; D is ambiguous. This CDR3 has 13 residues. The germline V and J ends were trimmed by 3 bases and 2 bases, with 6 bases remaining between them. Per the germline V gene, CDR1 is SNHLY and CDR2 is FYNNEI. Here the CDR3 DNA reads TGTGCCAGCAGTGAGGAGTTCACAGATACGCAGTATTTT. Its translation is CASSEEFTDTQYF.

This clonotype was counted ten times or more. The V and J genes are TRBV7-2 and TRBJ2-3; D uncertain. Germline CDR1 SGHTA, CDR2 FQGNSA. The V end was cut by 5 bases, the J end by 6 bases, with 9 bases between. The CDR3 contains 12 residues. Here the CDR3 reads CASSPRLDTQYF. CDR3 bases: TGTGCCAGCAGCCCCCGGTTGGATACGCAGTATTTT.

This clonotype occurred many times. The gene calls are TRBV2 and TRBJ1-1; TRBD1 matches 8 bases. J lost 0 bases, V lost 2 bases, and 2 bases had no gene match. Per the germline V gene, CDR1 is SNHLY and CDR2 is FYNNEI. The CDR3 is made up of 15 amino acids. The CDR3 sequence is CASSERDRMNTEAFF. In DNA, the CDR3 is TGTGCCAGCAGTGAAAGGGACAGGATGAACACTGAAGCTTTCTTT.

This clonotype was seen many times. J is TRBJ1-5 and V is TRBV2; 10 bases align to TRBD1. V lost 2 bases and J lost 2; bases outside the gene matches: 9. The CDR3 sequence is 18 residues long. Germline V gene lookup returns CDR1 SNHLY and CDR2 FYNNEI. Here the CDR3 reads CASSERDRGVGRNQPQHF. CDR3 DNA: TGTGCCAGCAGTGAAAGGGACAGGGGAGTCGGTCGCAATCAGCCCCAGCATTTT.

In its sample, this clonotype was seen many times. The rearrangement links TRBV2 to TRBJ2-7; D possibly matches TRBD1 or TRBD2 (5 bases each). Trimming took off 3 bases at V and 0 bases at J, with 9 bases between the two ends. Germline assignment: CDR1 SNHLY and CDR2 FYNNEI. The CDR3 contains 14 residues. The CDR3 reads CASSESGTSYEQYF. DNA of the CDR3: TGTGCCAGCAGTGAGTCCGGGACCTCCTACGAGCAGTACTTC.

This clonotype was counted ten times or more. The chain carries TRBV2 and TRBJ1-2; D call uncertain. Germline V lookup: CDR1 SNHLY, CDR2 FYNNEI. The CDR3 has 14 residues. Trimming took 4 bases from V and 2 from J, leaving 11 bases between them. The CDR3 region is CASSADTPNYGYTF. Written as DNA, the CDR3 is TGTGCCAGCAGTGCCGATACACCCAACTATGGCTACACCTTC.

This clonotype was recorded at least ten times. This chain joins TRBV28 and TRBJ1-1, with D unresolved. V was shortened by 6 bases and J by 1 base, with 6 bases between the two germline ends. Germline lookup yields CDR1 MDHEN and CDR2 SYDVKM. This CDR3 has 12 residues. The CDR3 is CASRSANTEAFF. The DNA for the CDR3 is TGTGCCAGCAGGAGCGCGAACACTGAAGCTTTCTTT.

A few counts support this clonotype. The chain combines TRBV29-1 with TRBJ2-1; 8 bases are a match to TRBD2. The CDR3 totals 15 residues. Unmatched junction bases numbered 14, after V lost 6 bases and J lost 7 bases. Germline loops: CDR1 SQVTM, CDR2 ANQGSEA. The CDR3 DNA reads as TGCAGCGTGGCGGACCGGGGGGGATTTTTAAATGAGCAGTTCTTC. Translating it yields CSVADRGGFLNEQFF.

The sample holds many counts of this clonotype. J is TRBJ1-1 and V is TRBV6-5; no reliable D call. V dropped 0 bases and J dropped 0 bases, with 17 bases sitting between them. There are 18 residues in the CDR3. Germline V CDR1 and CDR2: MNHEY, SVGAGI. CDR3 protein: CASSYSSGGQIMNTEAFF. The CDR3 coding sequence is TGTGCCAGCAGTTACTCATCGGGTGGTCAGATTATGAACACTGAAGCTTTCTTT.

There are many counts of this clonotype. V is TRBV14 and J is TRBJ1-1, with D unclear. V lost 0 bases and J lost 8, with 22 bases in between. Germline values: CDR1 SGHDN, CDR2 FVKESK. The CDR3 sequence is 17 residues long. The chain's CDR3 is CASSQDLWAPKAQEAFF. The CDR3 DNA follows: TGTGCCAGCAGCCAAGATCTTTGGGCGCCCAAGGCCCAGGAAGCTTTCTTT.

The J gene is TRBJ2-7, the V gene TRBV14; D unclear. V was shortened by 4 bases and J by 2 bases, with 9 bases between the two germline ends. Looked up from germline, CDR1 is SGHDN and CDR2 is FVKESK. The CDR3 is made up of 13 amino acids. The CDR3 reads CASSPVGPYEQYF. CDR3 coding DNA: TGTGCCAGCAGCCCAGTTGGTCCCTACGAGCAGTACTTC.

The CDR3 DNA is TGTGCCAGCAGCTTTCAGGGGGCAAGCACAGATACGCAGTATTTT. It encodes CASSFQGASTDTQYF. The J gene is TRBJ2-3, the V gene TRBV7-2; TRBD1 aligns across 8 bases. The ends lost 3 bases at V and 0 bases at J; junction bases unmatched: 2. This CDR3 has 15 residues. Germline CDR1 is SGHTA and CDR2 is FQGNSA.

This clonotype has more than one count but fewer than ten. The V gene is TRBV28, the J gene TRBJ2-7, with D perhaps TRBD2 (6 bases). V lost 5 bases and J lost 2, with 13 bases in between. Germline CDR1 is MDHEN and CDR2 is SYDVKM. This CDR3 region has 14 residues. The CDR3 here is CASSHGTGPYEQYF. CDR3 sequence (DNA): TGTGCCAGCAGTCACGGGACTGGACCCTACGAGCAGTACTTC.